A selection of T cell receptor beta chains follows, all from one sample in a study of blood T cell repertoires in COVID-19. Clones were sequenced by immunoSEQ multiplex PCR, and TCRdb holds only the in-frame ones, with some missing. The table shows approximately 170,000 clones, with 75% to 90% occurring only once. Sequencing was carried out using peripheral blood. The receptors were gathered from a human donor in a cohort sampled during active COVID-19. Each CDR3 is given with its conserved first and last residue. D genes are given only for firm matches. Expanded clones get a size class; other rows say once, few or many, or leave the size out.

J gene: TRBJ2-1; V gene: TRBV30; D gene: TRBD1; clone size: -; CDR3 DNA: TGTGCCTGGAGCGGCATCCACCCAGGGGGCGGGTCATCGTGGAGTGAGCAGTTCTTC; CDR3 protein: CAWSGIHPGGGSSWSEQFF
J gene: TRBJ2-7; V gene: TRBV12-3/TRBV12-4; D gene: -; clone size: -; CDR3 DNA: TGTGCCAGCAGGCCCGACAGGACCTACGAGCAGTACTTC; CDR3 protein: CASRPDRTYEQYF
J gene: TRBJ1-4; V gene: TRBV25-1; D gene: -; clone size: -; CDR3 DNA: TGTGCCAGCAGTACCCGACAGCTTGCAACTAATGAAAAACTGTTTTTT; CDR3 protein: CASSTRQLATNEKLFF
J gene: TRBJ1-1; V gene: TRBV6-6; D gene: TRBD1; clone size: -; CDR3 DNA: TGTGCCAGCAGTTACATTCCCGGGACAGGAGGGGCTGAAGCTTTCTTT; CDR3 protein: CASSYIPGTGGAEAFF
J gene: TRBJ1-3; V gene: TRBV30; D gene: TRBD1; clone size: once; CDR3 DNA: TGTGCCTGGAGCGCAGGGGGACCGAACTCTGGAAACACCATATATTTT; CDR3 protein: CAWSAGGPNSGNTIYF
J gene: TRBJ2-1; V gene: TRBV3-1/TRBV3-2; D gene: TRBD2; clone size: -; CDR3 DNA: TGTGCCAGCAATAGAGGGCTAGCGGGGTCCTACAATGAGCAGTTCTTC; CDR3 protein: CASNRGLAGSYNEQFF
J gene: TRBJ2-1; V gene: TRBV7-2; D gene: -; clone size: -; CDR3 DNA: TGTGCCAGCAGCTTAGCGCCCGCGGTAAATGAGCAGTTCTTC; CDR3 protein: CASSLAPAVNEQFF
J gene: TRBJ2-7; V gene: TRBV6-6; D gene: TRBD1; clone size: -; CDR3 DNA: TGTGCCAGCAGTAACCGACAGGGTAACTACGAGCAGTACTTC; CDR3 protein: CASSNRQGNYEQYF
J gene: TRBJ1-2; V gene: TRBV12-3/TRBV12-4; D gene: -; clone size: -; CDR3 DNA: TGTGCCAGCAGTTTAGGGGCTGGCTACACCTTC; CDR3 protein: CASSLGAGYTF
J gene: TRBJ2-3; V gene: TRBV6-5; D gene: -; clone size: -; CDR3 DNA: TGTGCCAGCAGTTGGGGAGCCACAGATACGCAGTATTTT; CDR3 protein: CASSWGATDTQYF
J gene: TRBJ1-2; V gene: TRBV5-1; D gene: TRBD1; clone size: -; CDR3 DNA: TGCGCCAGCAGCTTGGATCAGGGGGGTGGCTACACCTTC; CDR3 protein: CASSLDQGGGYTF
J gene: TRBJ1-2; V gene: TRBV6-5; D gene: -; clone size: -; CDR3 DNA: TGTGCCAGCAACGGAGGCTATGGCTACACCTTC; CDR3 protein: CASNGGYGYTF
J gene: TRBJ2-2; V gene: TRBV5-1; D gene: TRBD1; clone size: -; CDR3 DNA: TGCGCCAGCAGCCGGGACAGAAACATGAACACCGGGGAGCTGTTTTTT; CDR3 protein: CASSRDRNMNTGELFF
J gene: TRBJ1-1; V gene: TRBV7-8; D gene: -; clone size: -; CDR3 DNA: TGTGCCAGCGGGACTTGGGGGGACTTAACTGAAGCTTTCTTT; CDR3 protein: CASGTWGDLTEAFF
J gene: TRBJ2-5; V gene: TRBV5-6; D gene: TRBD1; clone size: -; CDR3 DNA: TGTGCCAGCACTGTGACAGGGCTAGAGACCCAGTACTTC; CDR3 protein: CASTVTGLETQYF
J gene: TRBJ2-7; V gene: TRBV24-1; D gene: -; clone size: once; CDR3 DNA: TGTGCCACCAGTGATTTAGGCAGGAGGCGCCGGTACTACGAGCAGTACTTC; CDR3 protein: CATSDLGRRRRYYEQYF
J gene: TRBJ2-5; V gene: TRBV14; D gene: -; clone size: -; CDR3 DNA: TGTGCCAGCAGCCAGTCCGAACGGTGGGAGACCCAGTACTTC; CDR3 protein: CASSQSERWETQYF
J gene: TRBJ1-5; V gene: TRBV7-9; D gene: -; clone size: -; CDR3 DNA: TGTGCCAGCAGCGCAGGGGTACAGCCCCAGCATTTT; CDR3 protein: CASSAGVQPQHF
J gene: TRBJ2-5; V gene: TRBV24-1; D gene: TRBD1; clone size: -; CDR3 DNA: TGTGCCACCGCGGACAGGGTTCGGGAGACCCAGTACTTC; CDR3 protein: CATADRVRETQYF
J gene: TRBJ2-7; V gene: TRBV11-2; D gene: TRBD2; clone size: -; CDR3 DNA: TGTGCCAGCACCTTCCCAAGCGGGAGTCACGAGCAGTACTTC; CDR3 protein: CASTFPSGSHEQYF
J gene: TRBJ2-7; V gene: TRBV7-2; D gene: -; clone size: -; CDR3 DNA: TGTGCCAGCAGCTTTAATCCGCGGGGCCACCTCTCCTACGAGCAGTACTTC; CDR3 protein: CASSFNPRGHLSYEQYF
J gene: TRBJ2-3; V gene: TRBV28; D gene: TRBD2; clone size: once; CDR3 DNA: TGTGCCACTTCGGGACTAGCGGGGGGCCTGAGCACAGATACGCAGTATTTT; CDR3 protein: CATSGLAGGLSTDTQYF
J gene: TRBJ2-3; V gene: TRBV24-1; D gene: TRBD2; clone size: -; CDR3 DNA: TGTGCCACCAGTGATGCAGCGGGAGGGTCAGATACGCAGTATTTT; CDR3 protein: CATSDAAGGSDTQYF
J gene: TRBJ2-2; V gene: TRBV6-5; D gene: TRBD2; clone size: -; CDR3 DNA: TGTTCGAGCGGGAGCAACACCGGGGAGCTGTTTTTT; CDR3 protein: CSSGSNTGELFF
J gene: TRBJ2-7; V gene: TRBV7-8; D gene: TRBD1; clone size: -; CDR3 DNA: TGTGCCAGCAACGTGGGACAGTGGAGCTACGAGCAGTACTTC; CDR3 protein: CASNVGQWSYEQYF
J gene: TRBJ1-5; V gene: TRBV4-1; D gene: -; clone size: -; CDR3 DNA: TGCGCCAGCAGCCAATTCCTAGCCGTGAGCAATCAGCCCCAGCATTTT; CDR3 protein: CASSQFLAVSNQPQHF
J gene: TRBJ1-2; V gene: TRBV4-3; D gene: -; clone size: few; CDR3 DNA: TGCGCCAGCAGCCCCGGGAATTCATATTTCTATGGCTACACCTTC; CDR3 protein: CASSPGNSYFYGYTF
J gene: TRBJ1-6; V gene: TRBV5-4; D gene: -; clone size: few; CDR3 DNA: TGTGCCAGCAGCTTCCTGGGCTTAGATTCACCCCTCCACTTT; CDR3 protein: CASSFLGLDSPLHF
J gene: TRBJ2-7; V gene: TRBV5-1; D gene: -; clone size: -; CDR3 DNA: TGCGCCAGCAGCTTGCGCGCCGGACAGTCCTACGAGCAGTACTTC; CDR3 protein: CASSLRAGQSYEQYF
J gene: TRBJ2-2; V gene: TRBV21-1; D gene: -; clone size: -; CDR3 DNA: TGTGCCAGCAGACTTGACTACAGGGGGCCCGGGGAGCTGTTTTTT; CDR3 protein: CASRLDYRGPGELFF
J gene: TRBJ2-5; V gene: TRBV9; D gene: -; clone size: -; CDR3 DNA: TGTGCCAGCAGCGTAGGGACATCTCGCCAGGAGACCCAGTACTTC; CDR3 protein: CASSVGTSRQETQYF
J gene: TRBJ1-4; V gene: TRBV4-3; D gene: -; clone size: -; CDR3 DNA: TGCGCCAGCAGCCAAACAACAGGACCTAATGAAAAACTGTTTTTT; CDR3 protein: CASSQTTGPNEKLFF
J gene: TRBJ1-5; V gene: TRBV19; D gene: -; clone size: -; CDR3 DNA: TGTGCCAGTAGTAATTCGTACAGGGCCTTCAATCAGCCCCAGCATTTT; CDR3 protein: CASSNSYRAFNQPQHF
J gene: TRBJ1-3; V gene: TRBV4-3; D gene: -; clone size: -; CDR3 DNA: TGCGCCAGCAGCCAGGCGGGCCTCGGGGGCTCTGGAAACACCATATATTTT; CDR3 protein: CASSQAGLGGSGNTIYF
J gene: TRBJ2-7; V gene: TRBV10-2; D gene: TRBD1; clone size: -; CDR3 DNA: TGCGCCAGCAGTGTTGGACAGGCGGAATACGAGCAGTACTTC; CDR3 protein: CASSVGQAEYEQYF
J gene: TRBJ2-7; V gene: TRBV30; D gene: -; clone size: once; CDR3 DNA: TGTGCCGGTGATGGAGTTGGGTCCTACGAGCAGTACTTC; CDR3 protein: CAGDGVGSYEQYF
J gene: TRBJ1-6; V gene: TRBV5-1; D gene: TRBD1; clone size: -; CDR3 DNA: TGCGCCAGCAGCTTGGGTACAGGGGGGAATTCACCCCTCCACTTT; CDR3 protein: CASSLGTGGNSPLHF
J gene: TRBJ2-1; V gene: TRBV3-1/TRBV3-2; D gene: -; clone size: -; CDR3 DNA: TGTGCCAGCAGCCAAGCAGCGAACAATGAGCAGTTCTTC; CDR3 protein: CASSQAANNEQFF
J gene: TRBJ1-2; V gene: TRBV6-5; D gene: TRBD1; clone size: -; CDR3 DNA: TGTGCCAGCACCCCGGGACAGAGTTACTATGGCTACACCTTC; CDR3 protein: CASTPGQSYYGYTF
J gene: TRBJ1-1; V gene: TRBV6-5; D gene: -; clone size: -; CDR3 DNA: TGTGCCAGCAGTTACTCAGAGAGCACTGAAGCTTTCTTT; CDR3 protein: CASSYSESTEAFF
J gene: TRBJ2-7; V gene: TRBV3-1/TRBV3-2; D gene: -; clone size: -; CDR3 DNA: TGTGCCAGCAGCACGTACAGGGATGAGCAGTACTTC; CDR3 protein: CASSTYRDEQYF
J gene: TRBJ1-4; V gene: TRBV5-5; D gene: -; clone size: -; CDR3 DNA: TGTGCCAGCAGCTTGGATGGTAGAGGATTTGGAAAACTGTTTTTT; CDR3 protein: CASSLDGRGFGKLFF
J gene: TRBJ2-3; V gene: TRBV5-1; D gene: -; clone size: once; CDR3 DNA: TGCGCCAGCAGCAAACAGAGACAACGTGACAACACAGATACGCAGTATTTT; CDR3 protein: CASSKQRQRDNTDTQYF
J gene: TRBJ2-7; V gene: TRBV2; D gene: TRBD1; clone size: -; CDR3 DNA: TGTGCCAGCAGCGGGACAGAAAACTCCTACGAGCAGTACTTC; CDR3 protein: CASSGTENSYEQYF
J gene: TRBJ2-2; V gene: TRBV24-1; D gene: TRBD2; clone size: -; CDR3 DNA: TGTGCCACCAGTGATTTCAAGCGGGGACTTACCACCGGGGAGCTGTTTTTT; CDR3 protein: CATSDFKRGLTTGELFF
J gene: TRBJ2-5; V gene: TRBV5-1; D gene: -; clone size: -; CDR3 DNA: TGCGCCAGCAGCTTGTTCGGCGGGCAAGAGACCCAGTACTTC; CDR3 protein: CASSLFGGQETQYF
J gene: TRBJ2-2; V gene: TRBV19; D gene: TRBD2; clone size: -; CDR3 DNA: TGTGCCAGTAGTCCCAGCGGGGCCGGGGAGCTGTTTTTT; CDR3 protein: CASSPSGAGELFF
J gene: TRBJ1-1; V gene: TRBV7-3; D gene: -; clone size: few; CDR3 DNA: TGTGCCAGCAGCCTCTACGGGGGGAGCATTGAAGCTTTCTTT; CDR3 protein: CASSLYGGSIEAFF
J gene: TRBJ2-1; V gene: TRBV3-1/TRBV3-2; D gene: -; clone size: -; CDR3 DNA: TGTGCCAGCAGCCTTTACTACAATGAGCAGTTCTTC; CDR3 protein: CASSLYYNEQFF
J gene: TRBJ2-6; V gene: TRBV27; D gene: -; clone size: few; CDR3 DNA: TGTGCCAGCAGGGGACTCCGCAGGTCTGGGGCCAACGTCCTGACTTTC; CDR3 protein: CASRGLRRSGANVLTF
J gene: TRBJ2-1; V gene: TRBV12-3/TRBV12-4; D gene: -; clone size: -; CDR3 DNA: TGTGCCAGCAGGAATGCTATCTTCAATGAGCAGTTCTTC; CDR3 protein: CASRNAIFNEQFF
J gene: TRBJ1-5; V gene: TRBV5-6; D gene: -; clone size: -; CDR3 DNA: TGTGCCAGCAGCTCGATTAACTCGGTCTCCAATCAGCCCCAGCATTTT; CDR3 protein: CASSSINSVSNQPQHF
J gene: TRBJ2-1; V gene: TRBV11-2; D gene: -; clone size: -; CDR3 DNA: TGTGCCAGCAGCAAAGACTGGGGGGGCGACAATGAGCAGTTCTTC; CDR3 protein: CASSKDWGGDNEQFF
J gene: TRBJ2-7; V gene: TRBV18; D gene: TRBD1; clone size: -; CDR3 DNA: TGTGCCAGCTCACCACCGGGACAGGGGATTGGCGAGCAGTACTTC; CDR3 protein: CASSPPGQGIGEQYF
J gene: TRBJ1-5; V gene: TRBV7-2; D gene: -; clone size: -; CDR3 DNA: TGTGCCAGCAGCCCCCGGACAGAGAAATATAGCAATCAGCCCCAGCATTTT; CDR3 protein: CASSPRTEKYSNQPQHF
J gene: TRBJ1-1; V gene: TRBV6-4; D gene: -; clone size: -; CDR3 DNA: TGTGCCAGCAGTGACTCGTTCCCGGGGACTGAAGCTTTCTTT; CDR3 protein: CASSDSFPGTEAFF
J gene: TRBJ1-4; V gene: TRBV7-2; D gene: -; clone size: -; CDR3 DNA: TGTGCCAGCAGCTCCCGGCGGGGGACTAATGAAAAACTGTTTTTT; CDR3 protein: CASSSRRGTNEKLFF
J gene: TRBJ1-5; V gene: TRBV19; D gene: TRBD1; clone size: -; CDR3 DNA: TGTGCCAGTAGCAAAGGACAGGGATATAGCAATCAGCCCCAGCATTTT; CDR3 protein: CASSKGQGYSNQPQHF